Listed here are 18 T cell receptor beta chains from one sample, sequenced in a study of cytomegalovirus exposure and HLA in healthy donors. Amplification used 60 Vbeta primers and 13 Jbeta primers. Sequencing used immunoSEQ multiplex PCR; TCRdb keeps in-frame clones, though not all of them. The repertoire holds some 170,000 clones, with roughly four fifths as singletons. The sequenced sample consisted of PBMCs. These receptors all come from a man aged 50-60 years in good health and CMV-seropositive.

V is TRBV11-2 and J is TRBJ1-4; 7 positions agree with TRBD1. Germline lookup yields CDR1 SGHAT and CDR2 FQNNGV. V was clipped by 5 bases and J by 5 bases; unmatched bases: 8. The CDR3 length is 15 residues. CDR3 amino acids: CASSGTTGTNEKLFF. The CDR3 DNA reads as TGTGCCAGCAGCGGAACGACAGGGACAAATGAAAAACTGTTTTTT.

This clone was picked up one time. V and J are TRBV23-1 and TRBJ2-6; TRBD1 agrees at 11 bases. TRBV23-1 is flagged as an ORF with uncertain function. This CDR3 is built from 21 residues. Germline trimming cut 0 bases from V and 2 bases from J; bases unmatched to any gene: 12. The CDR3 DNA reads TGCGCCAGCAGTCAATCCACCGATGGGGGACAGGGGGTGACTGGGGCCAACGTCCTGACTTTC. Amino acid sequence: CASSQSTDGGQGVTGANVLTF.

This clone turned up a few times. Different DNA sequences within this sample yield the same CDR3. The chain combines TRBV29-1 with TRBJ1-2; 8 nucleotides line up with TRBD1. V shed 0 bases and J 7 bases; nucleotides not matched to a gene: 4. Looked up from germline, CDR1 is SQVTM and CDR2 is ANQGSEA. The CDR3 runs to 13 residues. DNA for the CDR3: TGCAGCGTTGAAGATCAGGGGGCGCCTGGCTACACCTTC. Its translation is CSVEDQGAPGYTF.

This rearrangement joins TRBV10-3 to TRBJ1-5, with a tentative D call TRBD1 (6 bases). Germline-derived CDR1 and CDR2 are ENHRY and SYGVKD. The CDR3 has 14 residues. Trimming cost V 5 bases and J 3 bases, with 11 bases left between them. CDR3 residues: CAISTGWDNQPQHF. The CDR3 coding sequence is TGTGCCATCAGTACAGGGTGGGACAATCAGCCCCAGCATTTT.

Remarks on this clone: Other nucleotide sequences in the sample specify the same CDR3. The chain recombines TRBV10-2 with TRBJ2-7, with a tentative D call TRBD1 (6 bases). CDR3 length equals 10 residues. Germline CDR1 reads WSHSY; CDR2 reads SAAADI. Trimming stripped 8 bases from V and 4 bases from J, with 6 bases between. In DNA form, the CDR3 reads TGCGCCAGCGGACAGTACGAGCAGTACTTC. Amino acid sequence: CASGQYEQYF.

The chain's CDR3 is CASSPPQGANTEAFF. In DNA, the CDR3 is TGTGCCAGCTCACCACCCCAGGGGGCGAACACTGAAGCTTTCTTT. The V call is TRBV18, the J call TRBJ1-1; 8 nucleotides align to TRBD1. Germline V gene lookup returns CDR1 KGHSH and CDR2 LQKENI. After removal of 0 bases from V and 1 base from J, the junction contained 1 base not matched to a gene. The CDR3 extends over 15 amino acids. The full variable domain, in which reference TRBV18 and TRBJ1-1 provide the parts outside the CDR3, is NAGVMQNPRHLVRRRGQEARLRCSPMKGHSHVYWYRQLPEEGLKFMVYLQKENIIDESGMPKERFSAEFPKEGPSILRIQQVVRGDSAAYFCASSPPQGANTEAFFGQGTRLTVV.

J is TRBJ2-1 and V is TRBV7-2, with 15 bases matching TRBD2. Per the germline V gene, CDR1 is SGHTA and CDR2 is FQGNSA. The CDR3 totals 18 residues. With V trimmed by 5 bases and J by 0 bases, 5 bases remained unmatched. DNA of the CDR3: TGTGCCAGCAGCCTGGGACTAGCGGGGGGCAGCTCCTACAATGAGCAGTTCTTC. This codes for CASSLGLAGGSSYNEQFF.

This clone was found once. Here the CDR3 DNA reads TGTGCCAGTTCACGACAGGGAAGCACTGAAGCTTTCTTT. Protein product: CASSRQGSTEAFF. The rearrangement uses TRBV19 and TRBJ1-1; 7 positions match TRBD1. The CDR3 is 13 residues long. Germline V gene sequence: CDR1 LNHDA, CDR2 SQIVND (reference sequence). With V trimmed by 8 bases and J by 4 bases, 7 bases remained unmatched.

The V gene is TRBV11-3, the J gene TRBJ2-2; D not resolved. V gave up 0 bases and J gave up 5 bases, with 7 bases separating them. CDR3 size: 14 residues. CDR1 SGHNT and CDR2 YENEEA come from the germline V gene. CDR3 sequence (DNA): TGTGCCAGCAGCTTAGATCGGTTTACCGGGGAGCTGTTTTTT. Translated: CASSLDRFTGELFF.

This clone is a singleton in its sample. CDR3: CASSGRRGSYEQYF. In DNA form, the CDR3 reads TGCGCCAGCAGCGGGAGGCGGGGGAGTTACGAGCAGTACTTC. The chain couples TRBV5-1 to TRBJ2-7; 7 positions match TRBD2. The V gene's germline CDR1 is SGHRS and CDR2 YFSETQ. V shed 4 bases and J 4 bases; nucleotides not matched to a gene: 8. The CDR3 spans 14 residues.

The chain has TRBV15 and TRBJ1-4, with 9 bases fitting TRBD1. The length of the CDR3 is 14 residues. Germline CDR1 reads LNHNV; CDR2 reads YYDKDF (reference sequence). V lost 3 bases, J lost 8 bases, and 4 bases stayed unmatched. In DNA form, the CDR3 reads TGTGCCACCAGCAGTAACAGGGGGCGAGAAAAACTGTTTTTT. It translates to CATSSNRGREKLFF.

The V call is TRBV7-2, the J call TRBJ1-2; no clear D gene. Germline V gene sequence: CDR1 SGHTA, CDR2 FQGNSA. The CDR3 runs 15 residues. Trimming took 5 bases from V and 2 from J, leaving 15 bases between them. This chain's CDR3 is CASSQTYGSNYGYTF. The CDR3, as DNA: TGTGCCAGCAGCCAGACTTACGGCTCGAACTATGGCTACACCTTC. Based on the CDR3 plus reference TRBV7-2 and TRBJ1-2, the full variable domain is GAGVSQSPSNKVTEKGKDVELRCDPISGHTALYWYRQSLGQGLEFLIYFQGNSAPDKSGLPSDRFSAERTGGSVSTLTIQRTQQEDSAVYLCASSQTYGSNYGYTFGSGTRLTVV.

The chain has TRBV28 and TRBJ1-2, with a weak D call TRBD1 (5 bases). Trimming removed 3 bases at V and 4 bases at J, with 12 bases between. The V gene's germline CDR1 is MDHEN and CDR2 SYDVKM. The CDR3 runs 14 residues. CDR3: CASSFRDLGYGYTF. The CDR3 DNA sequence: TGTGCCAGCAGTTTCAGGGATTTGGGCTATGGCTACACCTTC.

This clone appeared a single time. The rearrangement joins TRBV7-4 to TRBJ1-6, with 7 nucleotides matching TRBD1. Germline loops: CDR1 SGHVT, CDR2 SQSDAQ. The trim removed 5 bases at V and 4 bases at J, leaving 8 bases unmatched. This CDR3 is 16 amino acids long. The CDR3 DNA reads TGTGCCAGCAGCCCCTCGGACAGGTTTTATAATTCACCCCTCCACTTT. This gives the protein CASSPSDRFYNSPLHF.

The V call is TRBV7-9, the J call TRBJ2-7; TRBD1 aligns across 10 bases. The ends lost 5 bases at V and 4 bases at J; junction bases unmatched: 5. The CDR3 extends over 14 amino acids. The germline V gene has CDR1 SEHNR and CDR2 FQNEAQ (reference sequence). The CDR3 DNA reads as TGTGCCAGCAGCCACCGGGACAGGGGTTACGAGCAGTACTTC. Translated, it gives CASSHRDRGYEQYF.

The chain has TRBV5-5 and TRBJ2-1, with 10 bases lining up with TRBD1. Trimming took 2 bases from V and 7 from J; bases not matched to a gene: 6. The germline V gene encodes CDR1 SGHKS and CDR2 YYEKEE (reference sequence). The CDR3 is made up of 15 amino acids. Written as DNA, the CDR3 is TGTGCCAGCAGCTTTTTGGGACAGGGGTCGAATGAGCAGTTCTTC. The encoded protein is CASSFLGQGSNEQFF.

The chain combines TRBV7-2 with TRBJ1-5; D possibly corresponds to TRBD1 (5 bases). Germline V lookup: CDR1 SGHTA, CDR2 FQGNSA. V was trimmed by 5 bases and J by 3 bases, leaving 14 bases between them. The CDR3 consists of 15 residues. CDR3 in DNA: TGTGCCAGCAGCGTGGGGGGGTGGAACAATCAGCCCCAGCATTTT. It specifies CASSVGGWNNQPQHF. Based on the CDR3 plus reference TRBV7-2 and TRBJ1-5, the full variable domain is GAGVSQSPSNKVTEKGKDVELRCDPISGHTALYWYRQSLGQGLEFLIYFQGNSAPDKSGLPSDRFSAERTGGSVSTLTIQRTQQEDSAVYLCASSVGGWNNQPQHFGDGTRLSIL.

The chain joins TRBV9 to TRBJ2-5, with TRBD1 as a possible D gene (9 bases). This CDR3 has 17 residues. Germline V CDR1 and CDR2: SGDLS, YYNGEE. V lost 3 bases and J lost 5, with 23 bases in between. The CDR3 sequence: CASSARDRVLAVETQYF. The DNA for the CDR3 is TGTGCCAGCAGCGCTCGGGACAGGGTACTAGCGGTTGAGACCCAGTACTTC.